This T cell receptor (beta chain) was captured by sequencing in a study of blood T cell repertoires in COVID-19. Whole-study context: Sources were T cells, B-cell-depleted T cells, or PBMCs; the material itself was cDNA or gDNA.

Study processing details: For nucleated cells, counts were estimated from reference gene primer amplification. Sequencing used immunoSEQ multiplex PCR; TCRdb keeps in-frame clones, though not all of them. The V and J calls and clone size are taken from that table; D and trimming were inferred from the DNA. This sample has about 200,000 clones; 80% to 85% occur once, and the top ten carry 7.5%. CDR3 length: 15 amino acids. The V end was cut by 6 bases, the J end by 10 bases, with 24 bases between. The germline gives CDR1 MRHNA, CDR2 SNTAGT. The table lists this clone with a few counts. Input material: PBMCs or T cells enriched from blood (not recorded which). The receptor was isolated from a middle-aged man who had recovered from COVID-19. The rearrangement uses TRBV6-4 and TRBJ1-1, with D possibly matching TRBD1 (5 bases). Written as DNA, the CDR3 is TGTGCCAGCAGCAGGGAGGCGCGGGCTCCGGTAACAGCTTTCTTT. This encodes CASSREARAPVTAFF.